Sequencing of this T cell receptor (beta chain) was carried out in a study of shared clonotypes between healthy human individuals. Broader study findings: The sampled material consisted only of blood, and tissue repertoires are likely to differ.

Tens of thousands of T cell genomes (about 210 ng DNA) went into each sorted-subset replicate. The method was immunoSEQ multiplex PCR; TCRdb's version includes in-frame clones alone and lacks a portion of them. The data show approximately 600,000 clones, around 95% seen once. The germline V gene has CDR1 LNHDA and CDR2 SQIVND (reference sequence). V lost 4 bases to trimming and J lost 2 bases, with 2 bases between them. The CDR3 is made up of 11 amino acids. About this clone: Its antigen remains unknown. Within the sample, other DNA sequences also encode this same CDR3.

Naive CD8 cells, CD45RO-negative and positively selected for CCR7, excluded terminally differentiated effector memory CD45RA+ cells. The V gene is TRBV19, the J gene TRBJ2-5, with D unresolved. The material sequenced was naive CD8+ T cells sorted from blood. The TCR originated in a woman younger than 45 in good health. This CDR3 is CASSTQETQYF. The DNA for the CDR3 is TGTGCCAGTAGTACTCAAGAGACCCAGTACTTC.